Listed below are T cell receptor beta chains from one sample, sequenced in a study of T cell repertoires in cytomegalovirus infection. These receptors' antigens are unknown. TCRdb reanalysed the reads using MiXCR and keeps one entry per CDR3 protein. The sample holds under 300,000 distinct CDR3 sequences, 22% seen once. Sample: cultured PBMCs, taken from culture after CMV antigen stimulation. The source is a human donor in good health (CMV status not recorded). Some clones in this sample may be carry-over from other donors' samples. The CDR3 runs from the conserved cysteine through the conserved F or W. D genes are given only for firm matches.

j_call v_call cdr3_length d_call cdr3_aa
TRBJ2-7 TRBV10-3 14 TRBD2 CAISGTSGYYEQYF
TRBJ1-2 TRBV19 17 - CASSMRGRGSDGYGYTF
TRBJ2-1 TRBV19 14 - CASSPRTDYNEQFF
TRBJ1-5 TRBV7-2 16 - CASSLEVSRAKQPQHF
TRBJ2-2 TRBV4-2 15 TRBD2 CASTSSGSNTGELFF
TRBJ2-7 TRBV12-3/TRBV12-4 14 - CASSFAGVGYEQYF
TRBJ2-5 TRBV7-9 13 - CASSLRGVETQYF
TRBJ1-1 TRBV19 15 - CASTNPPGPNTEAFF
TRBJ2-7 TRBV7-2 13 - CASSSYQLYEQYF
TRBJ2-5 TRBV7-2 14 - CASSQDYPKETQYF
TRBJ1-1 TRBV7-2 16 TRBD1 CASSSQPRTGQTEAFF
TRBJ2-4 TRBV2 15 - CASSEQGRAKNIQYF
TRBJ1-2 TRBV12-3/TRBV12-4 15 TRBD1 CASTSSTGQGYGYTF
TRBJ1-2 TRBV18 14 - CASSPRGANYGYTF
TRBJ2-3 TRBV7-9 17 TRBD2 CASTKLAGVTSTDTQYF
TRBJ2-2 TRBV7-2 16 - CASSLVGGPNTGELFF
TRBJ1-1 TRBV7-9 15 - CASSLALGRATEAFF
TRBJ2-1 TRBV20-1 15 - CSAKFGWLDSNEQFF
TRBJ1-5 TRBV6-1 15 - CASRPTGSSNQPQHF
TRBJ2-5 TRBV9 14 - CASSVPDSQETQYF
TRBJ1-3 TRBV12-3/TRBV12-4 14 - CASSRGAVGNTIYF
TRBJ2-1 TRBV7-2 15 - CASSDTSARPEGQFF
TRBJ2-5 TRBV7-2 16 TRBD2 CASSLGLAGPQETQYF
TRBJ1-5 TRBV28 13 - CASSLLGVQPQHF
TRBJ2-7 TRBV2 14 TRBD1 CASSDGTGDHEQYF
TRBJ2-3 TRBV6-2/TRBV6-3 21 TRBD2 CASRPPWGAGVEGRRADTQYF
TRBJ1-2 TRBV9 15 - CASSVAPGADYGYTF
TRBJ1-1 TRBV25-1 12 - CASSPHPAEAFF
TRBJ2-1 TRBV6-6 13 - CASRLVVSNEQFF
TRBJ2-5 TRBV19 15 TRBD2 CASSSGTSGRTGEYF
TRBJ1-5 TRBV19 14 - CASSISSVRQPQHF
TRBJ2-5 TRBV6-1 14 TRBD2 CASGLAETQETQYF
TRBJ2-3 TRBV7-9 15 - CASSVLGRRSDTQYF
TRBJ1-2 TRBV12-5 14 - CASGSAGTSRGYTF
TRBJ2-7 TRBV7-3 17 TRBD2 CASSPQTGLAGAYEQYF
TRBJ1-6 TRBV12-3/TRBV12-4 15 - CASSLESRNNSPLHF
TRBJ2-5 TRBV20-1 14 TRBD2 CSADTSDAHETQYF
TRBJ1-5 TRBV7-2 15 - CASSPSPSGNQPQHF
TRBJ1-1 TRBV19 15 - CASRPSSRGNTEAFF
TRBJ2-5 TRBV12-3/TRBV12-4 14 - CASSLTPTRETQYF
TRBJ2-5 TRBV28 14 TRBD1 CASISPGTVGTQYF
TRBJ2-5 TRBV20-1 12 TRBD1 CSASTGEETQYF
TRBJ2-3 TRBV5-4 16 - CASSLKAGGPTDTQYF
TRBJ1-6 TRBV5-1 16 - CASSLKDSSSNSPLHF
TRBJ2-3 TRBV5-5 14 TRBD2 CASSSRTSRDTQYF
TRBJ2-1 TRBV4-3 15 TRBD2 CASSQAGGLRNEQFF
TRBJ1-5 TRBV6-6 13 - CATWTGVGQPQHF
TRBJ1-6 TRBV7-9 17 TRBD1 CASSLATGARGNSPLHF
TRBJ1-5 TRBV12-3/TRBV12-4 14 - CASSAQGTNQPQHF
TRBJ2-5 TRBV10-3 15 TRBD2 CAISATSRFKETQYF